The clone carrying this T cell receptor beta chain was detected only once. V lost 4 bases and J lost 5, with 10 bases in between. CDR3 length equals 13 residues. Germline CDR1 is SGHTA and CDR2 is FQGTGA. Sequenced by immunoSEQ multiplex PCR; TCRdb stores in-frame clones only, minus some. The sample lists some 64,000 clones; more than 75% were seen once. These data come from a study of T cell changes during pregnancy in multiple sclerosis. The rearrangement joins TRBV7-3 to TRBJ2-3, with TRBD1 as a possible D gene (6 bases). This clonotype originated in a female donor in good health, enrolled as a control in a pregnancy study. The sample here was peripheral blood, taken in the first trimester of pregnancy. In nucleotides, the CDR3 is TGTGCCAGCAGCTCCCAGGGGCGAGATACGCAGTATTTT. This codes for CASSSQGRDTQYF.